These 20 T cell receptor beta chains share one sample of origin, sequenced in a study of T cells in localized non-small cell lung cancer. Sequenced by immunoSEQ multiplex PCR; TCRdb stores in-frame clones only, minus some. Of around 15,000 clones in the sample, around 89% were seen once. The specimen was peripheral blood mononuclear cells, collected before any cancer treatment. The receptors stem from a woman aged 35-75 years with stage III lung adenocarcinoma.

This clone was detected once. The chain couples TRBV18 to TRBJ2-3; TRBD2 aligns across 7 bases. V shed 0 bases, J shed 1 base, and the junction held 1 base outside the gene matches. This CDR3 comprises 15 residues. Germline values: CDR1 KGHSH, CDR2 LQKENI. The CDR3 protein is CASSPPAGGTDTQYF. The CDR3 DNA reads as TGTGCCAGCTCACCACCGGCGGGGGGCACAGATACGCAGTATTTT.

The rearrangement uses TRBV6-1 and TRBJ2-7, with unresolved D. The CDR3 loop spans 15 amino acids. The germline V and J ends were trimmed by 6 bases and 0 bases, with 15 bases remaining between them. Germline V gene data show CDR1 as MNHNS and CDR2 as SASEGT. In DNA, the CDR3 is TGTGCCAGCAGCCCGATGGGTTTGAGCTCCTACGAGCAGTACTTC. It is translated as CASSPMGLSSYEQYF.

A single count supports this clone. Here the CDR3 reads CASSPLPGSGLHEETQYF. The CDR3 nucleotides read TGTGCCAGCAGCCCCCTCCCAGGCTCGGGACTGCACGAAGAGACCCAGTACTTC. The rearrangement uses TRBV14 and TRBJ2-5, with a tentative D call TRBD2 (6 bases). The length of the CDR3 is 18 residues. V lost 4 bases, J lost 3 bases, and 24 bases lay in between. CDR1 and CDR2 from the germline V gene are SGHDN and FVKESK.

Here the CDR3 reads CAISAGTGGLEQYF. The CDR3 bases are TGTGCCATCAGTGCCGGGACAGGGGGGCTCGAGCAGTACTTC. The chain links TRBV10-3 to TRBJ2-7, with 11 bases that match TRBD1. V dropped 4 bases and J dropped 6; count of bases not matched to a gene: 5. Germline CDR1 is ENHRY and CDR2 is SYGVKD. The CDR3 sequence is 14 residues long.

The J gene is TRBJ2-1, the V gene TRBV5-1, with unresolved D. V lost 5 bases and J 8 bases, leaving 8 bases between the germline ends. The CDR3 contains 11 residues. Germline CDR1 is SGHRS and CDR2 is YFSETQ. The CDR3 reads CASRRLDEQFF. Here the CDR3 DNA reads TGCGCCAGCAGGCGACTCGATGAGCAGTTCTTC.

The chain employs TRBV7-9 and TRBJ2-1; the match to TRBD2 covers 7 bases. With 1 base clipped from V and 7 bases from J, the junction kept 10 bases outside the gene matches. This CDR3 comprises 16 residues. Per germline, CDR1 SEHNR and CDR2 FQNEAQ (reference sequence). CDR3 sequence (DNA): TGTGCCAGCAGCTTAGAAGCAGGACTAGTGGGAAATGAGCAGTTCTTC. Protein product: CASSLEAGLVGNEQFF.

This rearrangement joins TRBV30 to TRBJ2-7, with a weak D call TRBD1 (5 bases). Per germline, CDR1 GTSNPN and CDR2 SVGIG (reference sequence). This CDR3 spans 15 amino acids. Trimming removed 0 bases from V and 6 bases from J, with 18 bases in between. CDR3 in DNA: TGTGCCTGGAGTGTACTTGGGCAGGGAAAGCCCGAGCAGTACTTC. This translates into CAWSVLGQGKPEQYF.

The chain is built from TRBV27 and TRBJ2-2; no definite D call. CDR1 and CDR2 (germline): MNHEY, SMNVEV (reference sequence). V was cut by 4 bases and J by 2 bases, with 11 bases left in between. This CDR3 is built from 15 residues. The CDR3: CASSYGLFNTGELFF. Written as DNA, the CDR3 is TGTGCCAGCAGTTACGGTCTATTTAACACCGGGGAGCTGTTTTTT.

The chain links TRBV4-2 to TRBJ2-7, with a tentative D call TRBD2 (5 bases). The V and J ends lost 3 bases and 2 bases respectively, with 8 bases between them. The CDR3 consists of 13 residues. Germline-derived CDR1 and CDR2 are LGHNA and YNFKEQ. CDR3 sequence reads: CASSQAGAYEQYF. Written as DNA, the CDR3 is TGTGCCAGCAGCCAGGCGGGCGCCTACGAGCAGTACTTC.

The rearrangement uses TRBV28 and TRBJ1-2; TRBD1 is a possible D gene (6 bases). With 4 bases removed from V and 3 bases from J, the gap between germline ends came to 27 bases. The germline gives CDR1 MDHEN, CDR2 SYDVKM. The CDR3 sequence is 19 residues long. CDR3 region: CASSSGGPNLFTGHYGYTF. CDR3 coding DNA: TGTGCCAGCAGTTCTGGGGGCCCGAACCTTTTCACAGGTCACTATGGCTACACCTTC.

V and J are TRBV5-4 and TRBJ2-7; perhaps TRBD2 as D (6 bases). V dropped 5 bases and J dropped 5 bases, with 17 bases sitting between them. The CDR3 is 14 residues long. Germline CDR1 reads SGHNT; CDR2 reads YYREEE (reference sequence). CDR3 sequence reads: CASSPPQEGHEQYF. CDR3 sequence (DNA): TGTGCCAGCAGTCCCCCCCAGGAGGGCCACGAGCAGTACTTC.

J is TRBJ2-2 and V is TRBV9; 8 bases line up with TRBD1. The CDR3 totals 17 residues. Germline CDR1 is SGDLS and CDR2 is YYNGEE. Trimming took 0 bases from V and 3 from J; bases not matched to a gene: 7. CDR3 nucleotides: TGTGCCAGCAGCGTAGCTTCAGGGGGCGCCCACACCGGGGAGCTGTTTTTT. It translates to CASSVASGGAHTGELFF.

V and J are TRBV5-6 and TRBJ2-5; D possibly corresponds to TRBD2 (5 bases). The germline V gene has CDR1 SGHDT and CDR2 YYEEEE. V shed 1 base and J shed 4 bases, with 20 bases lying between them. The CDR3 totals 17 residues. The CDR3 nucleotides are TGTGCCAGCAGCTTGTTGGCAGCGGACCCCATCCGAGAGACCCAGTACTTC. Protein: CASSLLAADPIRETQYF.

The chain recombines TRBV18 with TRBJ1-5, with 12 bases aligning to TRBD1. The CDR3 consists of 16 residues. The V and J ends lost 3 bases and 4 bases, in that order; junction bases with no gene match: 4. Germline lookup yields CDR1 KGHSH and CDR2 LQKENI. CDR3 amino acids: CASSPAGQGANQPQHF. CDR3 nucleotides: TGTGCCAGCTCACCGGCGGGACAGGGGGCAAATCAGCCCCAGCATTTT.

The chain is built from TRBV6-6 and TRBJ2-3; D gene uncertain. The V end lost 11 bases, the J end lost 6 bases, and 21 bases lay between the germline ends. Germline V gives CDR1 MNHNY, CDR2 SVGAGI (reference sequence). This CDR3 is built from 14 residues. CDR3 region: CACATSRRTDTQYF. The CDR3 DNA reads as TGTGCCTGCGCCACGTCCCGCCGGACGGATACGCAGTATTTT.

The chain couples TRBV9 to TRBJ2-3; 9 positions agree with TRBD1. CDR1 and CDR2 (germline): SGDLS, YYNGEE. The CDR3 covers 17 residues. V dropped 0 bases and J dropped 2; count of bases not matched to a gene: 7. CDR3 sequence reads: CASSVAWGQGFTDTQYF. The CDR3 region has the DNA TGTGCCAGCAGCGTAGCATGGGGACAGGGTTTCACAGATACGCAGTATTTT.

The chain is built from TRBV5-6 and TRBJ1-6, with D possibly matching TRBD1 (6 bases). Trimming took 2 bases from V and 8 from J, leaving 11 bases between them. The CDR3 runs to 14 residues. Germline V gene data show CDR1 as SGHDT and CDR2 as YYEEEE. CDR3 in amino acids: CASSFERGDSPLHF. The CDR3 DNA is TGTGCCAGCAGCTTTGAAAGGGGGGATTCACCCCTCCACTTT.

The chain has TRBV11-1 and TRBJ1-4, with D tentatively TRBD1 (6 bases). V lost 6 bases and J 10 bases, leaving 12 bases between the germline ends. The V gene's germline CDR1 is SGHAT and CDR2 FQDESV (reference sequence). This CDR3 is built from 12 residues. The CDR3 protein is CASSSRGGKLFF. The CDR3 DNA reads as TGTGCCAGCAGTTCGAGGGGGGGAAAACTGTTTTTT. Together with reference TRBV11-1 and TRBJ1-4, the CDR3 gives the full variable domain: EAEVAQSPRYKITEKSQAVAFWCDPISGHATLYWYRQILGQGPELLVQFQDESVVDDSQLPKDRFSAERLKGVDSTLKIQPAELGDSAMYLCASSSRGGKLFFGSGTQLSVL.

This chain's CDR3 is CASSLRGTEAFF. The CDR3 DNA reads as TGTGCCAGCAGCTTACGAGGCACTGAAGCTTTCTTT. The J gene is TRBJ1-1, the V gene TRBV5-4, with no clear D. The germline V gene has CDR1 SGHNT and CDR2 YYREEE (reference sequence). The CDR3 spans 12 residues. The V gene lost 2 bases and the J gene lost 4 bases, with 6 bases spanning the gap.

The gene calls are TRBV2 and TRBJ1-2; D unclear. The germline V gene encodes CDR1 SNHLY and CDR2 FYNNEI. The CDR3 spans 11 residues. V lost 6 bases and J 7 bases, leaving 9 bases between the germline ends. CDR3 nucleotide sequence: TGTGCCAGCAGGAGAGGGAGTGGCTACACCTTC. As protein: CASRRGSGYTF.